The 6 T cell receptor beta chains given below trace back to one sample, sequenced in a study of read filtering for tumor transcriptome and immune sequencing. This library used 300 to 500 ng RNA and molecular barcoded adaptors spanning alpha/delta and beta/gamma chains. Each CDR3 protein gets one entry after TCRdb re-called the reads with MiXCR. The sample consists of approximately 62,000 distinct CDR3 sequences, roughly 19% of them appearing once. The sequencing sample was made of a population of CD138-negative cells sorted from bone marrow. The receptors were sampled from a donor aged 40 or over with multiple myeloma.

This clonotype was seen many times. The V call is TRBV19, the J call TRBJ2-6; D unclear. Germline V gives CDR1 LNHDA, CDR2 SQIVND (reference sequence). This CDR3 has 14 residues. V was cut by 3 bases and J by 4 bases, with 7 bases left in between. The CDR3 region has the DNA TGTGCCAGTAGTATTGTACCCGGGGCCAACGTCCTGACTTTC. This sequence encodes CASSIVPGANVLTF. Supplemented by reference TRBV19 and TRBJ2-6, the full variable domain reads DGGITQSPKYLFRKEGQNVTLSCEQNLNHDAMYWYRQDPGQGLRLIYYSQIVNDFQKGDIAEGYSVSREKKESFPLTVTSAQKNPTAFYLCASSIVPGANVLTFGAGSRLTVL.

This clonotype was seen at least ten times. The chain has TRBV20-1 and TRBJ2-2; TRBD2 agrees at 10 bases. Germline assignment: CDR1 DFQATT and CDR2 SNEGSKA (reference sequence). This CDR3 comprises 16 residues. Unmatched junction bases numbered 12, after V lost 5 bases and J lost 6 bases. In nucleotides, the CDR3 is TGCAGTGCTGTAATAGAGCCTAGCGGGAGCGCCGGGGAGCTGTTTTTT. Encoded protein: CSAVIEPSGSAGELFF.

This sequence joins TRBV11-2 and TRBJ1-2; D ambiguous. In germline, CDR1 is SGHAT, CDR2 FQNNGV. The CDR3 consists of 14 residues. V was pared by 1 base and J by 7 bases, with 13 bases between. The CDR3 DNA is TGTGCCAGCAGCTTAGCATCGGGTTCGGGTGGCTACACCTTC. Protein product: CASSLASGSGGYTF.

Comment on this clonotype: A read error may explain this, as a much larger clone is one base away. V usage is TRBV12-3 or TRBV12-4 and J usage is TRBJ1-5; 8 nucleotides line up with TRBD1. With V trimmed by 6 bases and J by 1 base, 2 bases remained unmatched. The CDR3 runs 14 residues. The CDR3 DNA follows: TGTGCCAGCAGCCGGACAGGGAGCAATCAGCCCCAGCATTTT. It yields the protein CASSRTGSNQPQHF.

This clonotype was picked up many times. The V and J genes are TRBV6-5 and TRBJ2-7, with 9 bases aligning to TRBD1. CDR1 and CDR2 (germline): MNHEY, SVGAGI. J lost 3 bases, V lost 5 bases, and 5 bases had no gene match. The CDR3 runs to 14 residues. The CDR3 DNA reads TGTGCCAGCAGTCCCGGGACAGGGCACTACGAGCAGTACTTC. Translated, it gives CASSPGTGHYEQYF.

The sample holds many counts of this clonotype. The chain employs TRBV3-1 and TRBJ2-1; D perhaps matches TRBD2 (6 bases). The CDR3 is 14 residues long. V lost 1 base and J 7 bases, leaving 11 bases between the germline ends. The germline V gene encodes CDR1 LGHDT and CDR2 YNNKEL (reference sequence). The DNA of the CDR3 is TGTGCCAGCAGCCAAGCGGGAGCTTTAAATGAGCAGTTCTTC. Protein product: CASSQAGALNEQFF.